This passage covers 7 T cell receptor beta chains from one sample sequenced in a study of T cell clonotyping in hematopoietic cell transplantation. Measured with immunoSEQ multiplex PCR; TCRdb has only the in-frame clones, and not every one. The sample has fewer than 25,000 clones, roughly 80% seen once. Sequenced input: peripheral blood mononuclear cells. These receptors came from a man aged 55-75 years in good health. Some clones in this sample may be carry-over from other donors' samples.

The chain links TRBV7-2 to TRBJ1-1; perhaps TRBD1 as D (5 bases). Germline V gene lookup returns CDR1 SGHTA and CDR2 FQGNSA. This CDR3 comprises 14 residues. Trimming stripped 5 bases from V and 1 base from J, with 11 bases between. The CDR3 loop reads CASSPGRQNTEAFF. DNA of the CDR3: TGTGCCAGCAGCCCGGGACGACAGAACACTGAAGCTTTCTTT. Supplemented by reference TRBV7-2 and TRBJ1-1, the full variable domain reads GAGVSQSPSNKVTEKGKDVELRCDPISGHTALYWYRQSLGQGLEFLIYFQGNSAPDKSGLPSDRFSAERTGGSVSTLTIQRTQQEDSAVYLCASSPGRQNTEAFFGQGTRLTVV.

This chain's CDR3 is CASPGANEAFF. As DNA, the CDR3 is TGTGCCAGCCCGGGGGCGAATGAAGCTTTCTTT. The V call is TRBV6-1, the J call TRBJ1-1, with a tentative D call TRBD1 (6 bases). Trimming cost V 8 bases and J 7 bases, with 11 bases left between them. This CDR3 contains 11 residues. CDR1 is MNHNS, CDR2 SASEGT, per germline.

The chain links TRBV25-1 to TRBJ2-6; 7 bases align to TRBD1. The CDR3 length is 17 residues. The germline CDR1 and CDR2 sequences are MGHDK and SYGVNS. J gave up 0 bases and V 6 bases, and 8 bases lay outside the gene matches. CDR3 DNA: TGTGCCAGCAGAGGGGACAGTTATATCTCTGGGGCCAACGTCCTGACTTTC. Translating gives CASRGDSYISGANVLTF.

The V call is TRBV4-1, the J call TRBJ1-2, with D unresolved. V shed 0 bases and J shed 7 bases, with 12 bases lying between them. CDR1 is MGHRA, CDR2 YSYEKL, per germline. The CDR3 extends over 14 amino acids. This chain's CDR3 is CASSQEPGSTGYTF. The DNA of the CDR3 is TGCGCCAGCAGCCAAGAACCCGGGAGCACTGGCTACACCTTC.

The CDR3 nucleotides read TGTGCCAGCTGGGCATTCCCCGGGGAGACCCAGTACTTC. Its translation is CASWAFPGETQYF. The rearrangement uses TRBV6-5 and TRBJ2-5; D uncertain. The CDR3 has 13 residues. With 8 bases removed from V and 5 bases from J, the gap between germline ends came to 15 bases. CDR1 MNHEY and CDR2 SVGAGI come from the germline V gene.

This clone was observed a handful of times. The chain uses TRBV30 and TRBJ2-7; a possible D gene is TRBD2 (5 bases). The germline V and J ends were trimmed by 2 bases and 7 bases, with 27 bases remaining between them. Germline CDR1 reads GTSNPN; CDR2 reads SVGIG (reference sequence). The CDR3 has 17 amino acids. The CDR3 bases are TGTGCCTGGAGTATAGCGCGCGTTCGGGGATTTGCGGTGGAGCAGTACTTC. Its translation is CAWSIARVRGFAVEQYF. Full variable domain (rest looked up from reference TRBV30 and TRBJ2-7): SQTIHQWPATLVQPVGSPLSLECTVEGTSNPNLYWYRQAAGRGLQLLFYSVGIGQISSEVPQNLSASRPQDRQFILSSKKLLLSDSGFYLCAWSIARVRGFAVEQYFGPGTRLTVT.

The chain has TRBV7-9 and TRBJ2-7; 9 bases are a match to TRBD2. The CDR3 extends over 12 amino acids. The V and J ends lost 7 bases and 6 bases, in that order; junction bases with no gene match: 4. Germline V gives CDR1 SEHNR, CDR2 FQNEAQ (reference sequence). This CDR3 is CASTLAGTEQYF. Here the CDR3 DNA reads TGTGCCAGCACGCTAGCGGGGACCGAGCAGTACTTC.